A single sample is the source of the 21 T cell receptor beta chains below, sequenced in a study of CD8+CD57+ T cells in acquired aplastic anemia. Using genomic DNA as the template, TCR beta VDJ and CDR3 profiling was carried out. One entry per CDR3 protein results from TCRdb running MiXCR on the reads. The sample carries some 190,000 distinct CDR3 sequences, approximately 49% recorded once. Sequenced input: sorted CD4+, CD8+, or CD8+CD57+ T cells (not recorded which) from PBMCs. All receptors come from a human donor in good health.

The genes are TRBV7-2 and TRBJ2-5; TRBD1 agrees at 7 bases. Germline CDR1 and CDR2: SGHTA and FQGNSA. Trimming at V came to 5 bases and at J to 7 bases, leaving 7 bases not matched to a gene. This CDR3 has 13 residues. The CDR3 DNA reads as TGTGCCAGCAGCAAGTCGGACAGGAGGACCCAGTACTTC. This codes for CASSKSDRRTQYF.

The CDR3 here is CASSKGANTEAFF. Written as DNA, the CDR3 is TGTGCCAGTAGTAAGGGCGCAAACACTGAAGCTTTCTTT. The chain uses TRBV19 and TRBJ1-1; D is ambiguous. The CDR3 is 13 residues long. Germline V gene sequence: CDR1 LNHDA, CDR2 SQIVND (reference sequence). V shed 4 bases and J shed 2 bases, with 8 bases lying between them. The whole variable domain, remainder taken from reference TRBV19 and TRBJ1-1, is DGGITQSPKYLFRKEGQNVTLSCEQNLNHDAMYWYRQDPGQGLRLIYYSQIVNDFQKGDIAEGYSVSREKKESFPLTVTSAQKNPTAFYLCASSKGANTEAFFGQGTRLTVV.

This clonotype was counted a few times. The rearrangement links TRBV24-1 to TRBJ2-3, with D unclear. The CDR3 totals 12 residues. Trimming removed 1 base from V and 4 bases from J, with 2 bases in between. Germline assignment: CDR1 KGHDR and CDR2 SFDVKD. CDR3 amino acids: CATSDLSDTQYF. The DNA for the CDR3 is TGTGCCACCAGTGATTTATCAGATACGCAGTATTTT.

This chain links TRBV5-1 with TRBJ2-3; D may be TRBD1 or TRBD2 (5 bases each). Germline V gives CDR1 SGHRS, CDR2 YFSETQ. The ends were cut back, 1 base at V and 0 bases at J, with 6 bases in the middle. The CDR3 extends over 14 amino acids. In DNA form, the CDR3 reads TGCGCCAGCAGCTTGTGGGGGAGCACAGATACGCAGTATTTT. It yields the protein CASSLWGSTDTQYF.

This clonotype appeared many times. This chain joins TRBV9 and TRBJ2-5, with 12 positions matching TRBD2. The CDR3 extends over 16 amino acids. Germline loops: CDR1 SGDLS, CDR2 YYNGEE. The V gene end was trimmed by 0 bases and the J gene end by 4 bases; junction bases not matched to a gene: 4. This CDR3 reads CASSVGGLAGRETQYF. Here the CDR3 DNA reads TGTGCCAGCAGCGTAGGCGGACTAGCGGGAAGAGAGACCCAGTACTTC.

Only one count was recorded for this clonotype. The junction departs from the called germline gene at one end, perhaps through a read error. V is TRBV15 and J is TRBJ1-4; TRBD1 might be the D (5 bases). This CDR3 has 15 amino acids. CDR1 is LNHNV and CDR2 is YYDKDF in the germline V gene (reference sequence). CDR3 nucleotides: TGTGCCACCAGCAGAGGGCAGGGCCTCCGCACTAAACTGTTGTTT. Translation gives CATSRGQGLRTKLLF.

The chain links TRBV18 to TRBJ1-1; a possible D gene is TRBD1 (5 bases). The CDR3 extends over 15 amino acids. V was cut by 1 base and J by 4 bases, with 13 bases left in between. Per the germline V gene, CDR1 is KGHSH and CDR2 is LQKENI. For the CDR3, the DNA is TGTGCCAGCTCACCACGTGGGGGTATCGCCACTGAAGCTTTCTTT. This gives the protein CASSPRGGIATEAFF.

This clonotype was observed at least ten times. The V and J genes are TRBV6-1 and TRBJ2-7, with TRBD1 matching 9 bases. The CDR3 runs 14 residues. The germline V gene has CDR1 MNHNS and CDR2 SASEGT. Losses at the gene ends were 6 bases for V and 4 bases for J; bases not matched to a gene: 7. CDR3 sequence: CASRGQGKVYEQYF. The DNA for the CDR3 is TGTGCCAGCAGAGGACAGGGGAAAGTTTACGAGCAGTACTTC.

V usage is TRBV10-3 and J usage is TRBJ2-2; D gene uncertain. CDR3 length: 16 residues. Germline assignment: CDR1 ENHRY and CDR2 SYGVKD. V dropped 0 bases and J dropped 0 bases, with 8 bases sitting between them. CDR3 residues: CAISESEITNTGELFF. DNA for the CDR3: TGTGCCATCAGTGAGTCGGAGATTACGAACACCGGGGAGCTGTTTTTT.

The genes are TRBV2 and TRBJ1-1, with TRBD1 as a possible D gene (5 bases). Germline assignment: CDR1 SNHLY and CDR2 FYNNEI. V was clipped by 10 bases and J by 10 bases, with 16 bases between them. This CDR3 has 11 amino acids. The CDR3 region is CATPRGSGAFF. Written as DNA, the CDR3 is TGTGCCACCCCTCGGGGCAGTGGAGCTTTCTTT.

This clonotype was picked up many times. In nucleotides, the CDR3 is TGCAGTGCTAGAGAGGGGCAGAAATATGGCTACACCTTC. This encodes CSAREGQKYGYTF. V is TRBV20-1 and J is TRBJ1-2; tentatively, D is TRBD1 (5 bases). The V end was cut by 0 bases, the J end by 5 bases, with 10 bases between. Germline CDR1 reads DFQATT; CDR2 reads SNEGSKA (reference sequence). The CDR3 spans 13 residues.

This clonotype has at least ten counts. The chain carries TRBV18 and TRBJ2-7; D unresolved. Germline V CDR1 and CDR2: KGHSH, LQKENI. The CDR3 length is 13 residues. V was trimmed by 2 bases and J by 3 bases, leaving 8 bases between them. This CDR3 reads CASSPRLGYEQYF. The CDR3 region has the DNA TGTGCCAGCTCACCAAGGCTGGGCTACGAGCAGTACTTC.

The gene calls are TRBV10-3 and TRBJ2-5; weak D call: TRBD2 (5 bases). The CDR3 consists of 12 residues. Trimming shortened V by 8 bases and J by 2 bases, and 9 bases separated the two germline ends. CDR1 is ENHRY, CDR2 SYGVKD, per germline. The CDR3 region has the DNA TGTGCCATCGGTAAGCGGCAAGAGACCCAGTACTTC. Its translation: CAIGKRQETQYF.

This clonotype was counted at least ten times. V gene TRBV9 combines with J gene TRBJ1-3; D is possibly TRBD1 (5 bases). The length of the CDR3 is 15 residues. Germline V lookup: CDR1 SGDLS, CDR2 YYNGEE. V was pared by 0 bases and J by 5 bases, with 12 bases between. CDR3 region: CASSVDVQGRNTIYF. CDR3 in DNA: TGTGCCAGCAGCGTAGATGTCCAGGGACGAAACACCATATATTTT. The full variable domain, rest sourced from reference TRBV9 and TRBJ1-3, is DSGVTQTPKHLITATGQRVTLRCSPRSGDLSVYWYQQSLDQGLQFLIQYYNGEERAKGNILERFSAQQFPDLHSELNLSSLELGDSALYFCASSVDVQGRNTIYFGEGSWLTVV.

The count of this clonotype is one. The chain has TRBV19 and TRBJ2-7, with D possibly matching TRBD2 (6 bases). Trimming took off 6 bases at V and 6 bases at J, with 15 bases between the two ends. The germline CDR1 and CDR2 sequences are LNHDA and SQIVND (reference sequence). The CDR3 runs to 13 residues. Here the CDR3 reads CASSEGGTSEQYF. CDR3 nucleotides: TGTGCCAGTAGCGAGGGCGGGACCTCCGAGCAGTACTTC.

This clonotype was detected ten times or more. The V and J genes are TRBV20-1 and TRBJ2-5; 10 bases agree with TRBD2. CDR1 and CDR2 (germline): DFQATT, SNEGSKA (reference sequence). Unmatched junction bases numbered 11, after V lost 6 bases and J lost 7 bases. CDR3 size: 14 residues. Written as DNA, the CDR3 is TGCAGTGCAGCTACTAGCGGGACGGTGGGGACCCAGTACTTC. Translated: CSAATSGTVGTQYF.

This clonotype was found many times. The chain couples TRBV2 to TRBJ1-5; 9 positions agree with TRBD1. J lost 0 bases, V lost 6 bases, and 9 bases had no gene match. CDR1 and CDR2 from the germline V gene are SNHLY and FYNNEI. The length of the CDR3 is 17 residues. The CDR3 DNA follows: TGTGCCAGCAGGGATAGGGGACAGGGTTATAGCAATCAGCCCCAGCATTTT. Amino acids: CASRDRGQGYSNQPQHF.

This clonotype was seen repeatedly, ten times or more. The V and J genes are TRBV6-1 and TRBJ2-7; no firm D call. V shed 6 bases and J shed 3 bases, with 15 bases lying between them. The CDR3 length is 14 residues. In germline, CDR1 is MNHNS, CDR2 SASEGT. CDR3 region: CASRPAYSNYEQYF. The CDR3 DNA sequence: TGTGCCAGCAGGCCAGCCTACTCGAACTACGAGCAGTACTTC.

This chain links TRBV27 with TRBJ1-1; D unresolved. Trimming removed 3 bases at V and 4 bases at J, with 9 bases between. This CDR3 is 13 amino acids long. CDR1 and CDR2 from the germline V gene are MNHEY and SMNVEV (reference sequence). The DNA for the CDR3 is TGTGCCAGCAGTTTTTCCAGAGCCACTGAAGCTTTCTTT. Its translation is CASSFSRATEAFF.

The CDR3: CASSFTGDNAEAFF. The CDR3 region has the DNA TGTGCCAGCAGTTTTACAGGAGATAACGCTGAAGCTTTCTTT. The J gene is TRBJ1-1, the V gene TRBV27, with D maybe TRBD1 (5 bases). The CDR3 contains 14 residues. V was pared by 3 bases and J by 6 bases, with 14 bases between. Germline CDR1 MNHEY, CDR2 SMNVEV (reference sequence).

This clonotype was seen ten or more times. The chain recombines TRBV5-1 with TRBJ2-1; tentatively, D is TRBD2 (5 bases). This CDR3 comprises 14 residues. CDR1 is SGHRS and CDR2 is YFSETQ in the germline V gene. Deletions cut 5 bases from V and 7 bases from J, with 16 bases between. The CDR3 region has the DNA TGCGCCAGCAGACTTTCGGAGGCGTGGAATGAGCAGTTCTTC. As protein: CASRLSEAWNEQFF.